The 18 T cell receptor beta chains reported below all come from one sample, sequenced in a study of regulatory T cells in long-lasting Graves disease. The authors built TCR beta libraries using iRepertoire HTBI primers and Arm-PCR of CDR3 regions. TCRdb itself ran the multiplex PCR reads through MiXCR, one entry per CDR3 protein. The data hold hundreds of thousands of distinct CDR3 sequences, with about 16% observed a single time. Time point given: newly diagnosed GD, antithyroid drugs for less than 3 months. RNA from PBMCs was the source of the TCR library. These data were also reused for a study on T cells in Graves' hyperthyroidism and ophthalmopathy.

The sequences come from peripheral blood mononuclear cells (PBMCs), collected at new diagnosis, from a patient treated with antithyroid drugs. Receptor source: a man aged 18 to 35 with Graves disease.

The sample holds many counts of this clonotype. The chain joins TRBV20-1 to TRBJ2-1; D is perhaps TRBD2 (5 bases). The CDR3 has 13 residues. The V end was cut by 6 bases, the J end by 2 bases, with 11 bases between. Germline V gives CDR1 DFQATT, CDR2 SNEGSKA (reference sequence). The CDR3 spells CSALPRAYNEQFF. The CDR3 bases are TGCAGTGCCCTACCGCGGGCCTACAATGAGCAGTTCTTC.

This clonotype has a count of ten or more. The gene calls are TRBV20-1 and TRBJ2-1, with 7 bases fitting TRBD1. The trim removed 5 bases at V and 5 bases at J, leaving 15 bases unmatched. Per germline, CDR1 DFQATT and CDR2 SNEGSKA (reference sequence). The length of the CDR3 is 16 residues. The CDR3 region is CSAALMRTGSHNEQFF. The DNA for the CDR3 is TGCAGTGCTGCCTTAATGCGGACAGGAAGCCACAATGAGCAGTTCTTC.

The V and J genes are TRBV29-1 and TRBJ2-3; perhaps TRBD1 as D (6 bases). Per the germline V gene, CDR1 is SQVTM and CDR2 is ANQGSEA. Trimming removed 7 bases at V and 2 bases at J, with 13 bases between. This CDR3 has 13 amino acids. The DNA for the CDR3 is TGCAGCGCTCGGACAGAAGTCACAGATACGCAGTATTTT. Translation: CSARTEVTDTQYF.

The CDR3 nucleotides read TGTGCCAGCAGCTTAGATGAGACAGCCTACGAGCAGTACTTC. It translates to CASSLDETAYEQYF. This chain connects TRBV7-8 to TRBJ2-7; tentatively, D is TRBD1 (5 bases). CDR1 and CDR2 from the germline V gene are SGHVS and FQNEAQ. The CDR3 extends over 14 amino acids. Trimming took off 1 base at V and 2 bases at J, with 9 bases between the two ends.

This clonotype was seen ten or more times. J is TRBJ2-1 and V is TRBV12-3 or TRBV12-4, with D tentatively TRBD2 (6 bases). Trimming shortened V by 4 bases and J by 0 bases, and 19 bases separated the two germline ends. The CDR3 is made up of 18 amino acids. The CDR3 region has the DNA TGTGCCAGCAGTTCCCCACTACTAGCAGTCAGCTCCTACAATGAGCAGTTCTTC. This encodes CASSSPLLAVSSYNEQFF.

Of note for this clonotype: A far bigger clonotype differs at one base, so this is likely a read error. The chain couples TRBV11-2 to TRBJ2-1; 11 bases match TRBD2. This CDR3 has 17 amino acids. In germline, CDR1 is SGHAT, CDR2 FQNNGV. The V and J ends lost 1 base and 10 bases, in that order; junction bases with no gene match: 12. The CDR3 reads CASSLGLAGGVSYEQFF. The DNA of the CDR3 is TGTGCCAGCAGCTTAGGTCTAGCGGGAGGCGTTAGCTACGAGCAGTTCTTC. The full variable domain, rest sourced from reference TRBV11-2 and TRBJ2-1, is EAGVAQSPRYKIIEKRQSVAFWCNPISGHATLYWYQQILGQGPKLLIQFQNNGVVDDSQLPKDRFSAERLKGVDSTLKIQPAKLEDSAVYLCASSLGLAGGVSYEQFFGPGTRLTVL.

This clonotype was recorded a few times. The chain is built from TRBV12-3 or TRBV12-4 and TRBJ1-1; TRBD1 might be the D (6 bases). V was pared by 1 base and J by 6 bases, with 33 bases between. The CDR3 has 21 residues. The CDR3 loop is CASSLGGAQMGARGRIPEAFF. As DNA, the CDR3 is TGTGCCAGCAGTTTAGGAGGGGCCCAGATGGGGGCTCGGGGACGAATACCTGAAGCTTTCTTT.

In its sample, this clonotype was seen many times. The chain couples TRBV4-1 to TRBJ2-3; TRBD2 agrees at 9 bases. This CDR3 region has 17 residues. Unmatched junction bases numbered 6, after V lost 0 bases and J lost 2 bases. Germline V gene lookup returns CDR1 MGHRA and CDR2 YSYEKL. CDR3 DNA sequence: TGCGCCAGCAGCCAAGATGGCGCTAGCGGGACCACAGATACGCAGTATTTT. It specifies CASSQDGASGTTDTQYF.

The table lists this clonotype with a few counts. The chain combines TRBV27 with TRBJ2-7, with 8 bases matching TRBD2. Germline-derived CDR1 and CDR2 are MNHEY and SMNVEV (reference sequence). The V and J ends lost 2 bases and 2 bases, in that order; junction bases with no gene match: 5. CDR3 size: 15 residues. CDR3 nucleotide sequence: TGTGCCAGCAGTTTAGTGAGCGGGGGAGCCTACGAGCAGTACTTC. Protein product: CASSLVSGGAYEQYF.

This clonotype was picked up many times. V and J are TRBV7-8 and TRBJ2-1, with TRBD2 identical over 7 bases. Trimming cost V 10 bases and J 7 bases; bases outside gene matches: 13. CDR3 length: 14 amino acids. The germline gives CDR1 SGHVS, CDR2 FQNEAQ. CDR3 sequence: CATAQSAGVNEQFF. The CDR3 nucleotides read TGTGCCACCGCCCAAAGTGCGGGAGTAAATGAGCAGTTCTTC.

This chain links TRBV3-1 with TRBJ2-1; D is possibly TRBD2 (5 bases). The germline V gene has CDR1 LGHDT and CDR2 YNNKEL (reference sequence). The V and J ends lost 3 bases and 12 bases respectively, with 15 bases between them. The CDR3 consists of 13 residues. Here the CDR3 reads CASSQVDSGTQFF. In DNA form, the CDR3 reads TGTGCCAGCAGCCAGGTGGACTCGGGAACGCAGTTCTTC.

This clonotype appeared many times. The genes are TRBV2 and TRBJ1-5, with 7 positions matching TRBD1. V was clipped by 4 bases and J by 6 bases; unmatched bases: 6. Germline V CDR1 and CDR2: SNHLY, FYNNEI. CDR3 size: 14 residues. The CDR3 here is CASSVQGGSQPQHF. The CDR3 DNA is TGTGCCAGCAGTGTCCAGGGGGGGAGTCAGCCCCAGCATTTT.

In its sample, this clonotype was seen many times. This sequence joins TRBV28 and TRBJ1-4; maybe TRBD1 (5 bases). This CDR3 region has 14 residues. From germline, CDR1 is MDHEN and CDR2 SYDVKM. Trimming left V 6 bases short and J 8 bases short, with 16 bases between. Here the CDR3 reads CASSQQGLREKLFF. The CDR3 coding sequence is TGTGCCAGCAGCCAGCAGGGATTACGGGAAAAACTGTTTTTT.

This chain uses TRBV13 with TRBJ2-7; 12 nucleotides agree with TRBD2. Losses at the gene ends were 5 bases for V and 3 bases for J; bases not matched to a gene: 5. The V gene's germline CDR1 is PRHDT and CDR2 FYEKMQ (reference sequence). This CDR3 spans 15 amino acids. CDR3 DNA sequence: TGTGCCAGCAGCCCAGGACTAGCGGGGCACTACGAGCAGTACTTC. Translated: CASSPGLAGHYEQYF. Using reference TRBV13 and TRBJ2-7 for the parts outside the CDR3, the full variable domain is AAGVIQSPRHLIKEKRETATLKCYPIPRHDTVYWYQQGPGQDPQFLISFYEKMQSDKGSIPDRFSAQQFSDYHSELNMSSLELGDSALYFCASSPGLAGHYEQYFGPGTRLTVT.

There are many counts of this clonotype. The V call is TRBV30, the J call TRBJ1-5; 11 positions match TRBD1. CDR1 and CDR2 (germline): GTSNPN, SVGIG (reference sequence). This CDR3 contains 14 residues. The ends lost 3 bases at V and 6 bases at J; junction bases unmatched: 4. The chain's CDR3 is CAWRGTGGTQPQHF. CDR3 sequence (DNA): TGTGCCTGGAGGGGGACAGGGGGTACTCAGCCCCAGCATTTT.

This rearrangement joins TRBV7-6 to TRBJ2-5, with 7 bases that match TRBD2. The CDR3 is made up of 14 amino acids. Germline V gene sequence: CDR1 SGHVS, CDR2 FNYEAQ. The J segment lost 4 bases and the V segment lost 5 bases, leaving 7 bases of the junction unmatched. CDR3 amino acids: CASSPPGRGETQYF. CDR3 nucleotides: TGTGCCAGCAGCCCTCCGGGGAGGGGAGAGACCCAGTACTTC. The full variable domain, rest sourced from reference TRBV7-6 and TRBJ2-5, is GAGVSQSPRYKVTKRGQDVALRCDPISGHVSLYWYRQALGQGPEFLTYFNYEAQQDKSGLPNDRFSAERPEGSISTLTIQRTEQRDSAMYRCASSPPGRGETQYFGPGTRLLVL.

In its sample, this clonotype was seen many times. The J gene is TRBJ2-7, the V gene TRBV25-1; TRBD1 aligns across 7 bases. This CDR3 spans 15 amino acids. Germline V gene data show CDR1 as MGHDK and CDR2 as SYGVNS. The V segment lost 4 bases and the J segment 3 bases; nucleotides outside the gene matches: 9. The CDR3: CASSVPGQQHYEQYF. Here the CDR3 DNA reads TGTGCCAGCAGTGTACCGGGACAGCAGCACTACGAGCAGTACTTC.

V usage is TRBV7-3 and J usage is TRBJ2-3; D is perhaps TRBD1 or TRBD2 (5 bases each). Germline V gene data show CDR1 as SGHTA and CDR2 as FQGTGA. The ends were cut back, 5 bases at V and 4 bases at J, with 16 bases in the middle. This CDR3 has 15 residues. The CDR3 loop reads CASSGGRGPADTQYF. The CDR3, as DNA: TGTGCCAGCAGCGGGGGTCGAGGGCCCGCAGATACGCAGTATTTT.